The clone carrying this T cell receptor (beta chain) has more than one count but fewer than ten. This entry comes from a study of blood T cell repertoires in COVID-19. As for the study in general: Samples of COVID-19 (acute and convalescent) were obtained from the United States, Italy and Spain. Sources were T cells, B-cell-depleted T cells, or PBMCs; the material itself was cDNA or gDNA.

There are 12 residues in the CDR3. Trimming cost V 7 bases and J 7 bases, with 13 bases left between them. The germline gives CDR1 MNHEY, CDR2 SVGAGI. Produced via immunoSEQ multiplex PCR; TCRdb's table is partial and in-frame only. The sample has under 45,000 clones, about 74% seen once. Sequenced material: peripheral blood. The chain combines TRBV6-5 with TRBJ1-1; D gene uncertain. The source is a man aged 60-69 years with active COVID-19. This chain's CDR3 is CASKFGENEAFF. DNA for the CDR3: TGTGCCAGCAAGTTTGGAGAAAATGAAGCTTTCTTT.